Listed here are 4 T cell receptor beta chains from one sample, sequenced in a study of pediatric ulcerative colitis. Clones were read by immunoSEQ multiplex PCR, and TCRdb kept only the in-frame ones, dropping some. The sample lists about 64,000 clones; 70% to 80% were seen once. The sequenced sample consisted of blood. Source of these receptors: a boy between 5 and 17 years old with moderate ulcerative colitis.

This chain uses TRBV29-1 with TRBJ2-5; D unresolved. The V and J ends lost 6 bases and 6 bases respectively, with 11 bases between them. Germline V gene data show CDR1 as SQVTM and CDR2 as ANQGSEA. The length of the CDR3 is 11 residues. CDR3 amino acids: CSVLTMQTQYF. Written as DNA, the CDR3 is TGCAGCGTCCTTACCATGCAGACCCAGTACTTC.

The rearrangement links TRBV7-9 to TRBJ1-5; no firm D call. Trimming left V 3 bases short and J 0 bases short, with 9 bases between. Germline V gives CDR1 SEHNR, CDR2 FQNEAQ (reference sequence). The CDR3 has 15 residues. CDR3 region: CASSFNSGSNQPQHF. CDR3 DNA sequence: TGTGCCAGCAGCTTCAATTCGGGTAGCAATCAGCCCCAGCATTTT.

The chain recombines TRBV7-3 with TRBJ2-3, with 8 positions matching TRBD1. This CDR3 region has 15 residues. Trimming at V came to 5 bases and at J to 1 base, leaving 5 bases not matched to a gene. The germline V gene has CDR1 SGHTA and CDR2 FQGTGA. CDR3 in amino acids: CASSRRTGRTDTQYF. Written as DNA, the CDR3 is TGTGCCAGCAGCCGGAGGACAGGGCGCACAGATACGCAGTATTTT.

V and J are TRBV6-5 and TRBJ1-2; D perhaps matches TRBD1 (6 bases). Germline V lookup: CDR1 MNHEY, CDR2 SVGAGI. The CDR3 extends over 14 amino acids. Trimming removed 0 bases from V and 5 bases from J, with 10 bases in between. The CDR3 protein is CASSYSIRGYGYTF. The CDR3 nucleotides are TGTGCCAGCAGTTACTCAATCAGGGGATATGGCTACACCTTC.